The rows below give T cell receptor beta chains drawn from one sample of a study of T-cell reconstitution after alpha-beta-depleted transplantation in children. Each CDR3 protein gets one entry after TCRdb re-called the PCR reads with MiXCR. Of about 980,000 distinct CDR3 sequences listed, 25% to 30% are singletons. Sequences were derived from PBMCs, mostly from graft donor cells, sampled 360 days after TCRalphabeta/CD19-depleted stem cell transplant. These receptors were obtained from a boy in the first two years of life who had a stem cell transplant for SCID, so the T cells may come from the graft donor. Each CDR3 is given with its conserved first and last residue. Fields, in order: J gene, clone size, V gene, CDR3 protein. Clone size is shown for a subset of rows, as once, few, many or a class of expanded clone.

TRBJ2-3	few	TRBV12-3/TRBV12-4	CASSTRGTLTDTQYF
TRBJ2-1	.	TRBV20-1	CSARAFRLAGGYNEQFF
TRBJ2-3	few	TRBV7-6	CASSQPEGDTQYF
TRBJ1-5	few	TRBV20-1	CSARDFGAGAGDQPQHF
TRBJ2-2	.	TRBV28	CASSLWVGTATGELFF
TRBJ1-6	.	TRBV5-1	CASSLEGADIGSPLHF
TRBJ1-2	.	TRBV29-1	CSVDEGGVKGYTF
TRBJ2-1	.	TRBV5-5	CASSSTGGTSYNEQFF
TRBJ2-1	.	TRBV28	CASSFYYDVSGEGAQYNEQFF
TRBJ2-1	few	TRBV9	CASSVEGTAAAEQFF
TRBJ2-7	few	TRBV7-2	CASSPRGLAVLEQYF
TRBJ2-2	many	TRBV7-8	CASSLGPALLTGELFF
TRBJ2-2	few	TRBV28	CASSSGGVGTGELFF
TRBJ2-7	few	TRBV16	CASSPQPSYEQYF
TRBJ2-5	.	TRBV4-1	CASSPVLFPETQYF
TRBJ1-1	few	TRBV5-1	CASSDATEAFF
TRBJ2-3	few	TRBV24-1	CATSDPGQPTDTQYF
TRBJ2-7	few	TRBV18	CASSPRGASYEQYF
TRBJ2-2	.	TRBV7-2	CASSLGLAGARRTGELFF
TRBJ2-3	few	TRBV29-1	CSVDTGPTDTQYF
TRBJ1-1	many	TRBV6-1	CASSRQGINTEAFF
TRBJ2-1	few	TRBV7-2	CASSSRTGLPYNEQFF
TRBJ1-4	.	TRBV6-6	CASSYSSEKLFF
TRBJ2-3	few	TRBV27	CASRLDRALTDTQYF
TRBJ1-2	.	TRBV19	CASSIVAGIYGYTF
TRBJ2-3	.	TRBV25-1	CASSKQGATTQYF
TRBJ2-4	.	TRBV28	CASSLPTTAAKNIQYF
TRBJ2-7	few	TRBV10-3	CAISESTQGGGSYEQYF
TRBJ1-6	few	TRBV5-5	CASSAPYNSPLHF
TRBJ1-1	few	TRBV6-2/TRBV6-3	CASRPTGGPRATEAFF
TRBJ2-7	.	TRBV5-1	CASSRGGTFSYEQYF
TRBJ1-2	few	TRBV12-3/TRBV12-4	CASSFRGQGKGGYTF
TRBJ2-7	few	TRBV6-2/TRBV6-3	CASSQGAGYRREQYF
TRBJ2-2	.	TRBV28	CASRLQGGRGELFF
TRBJ2-3	.	TRBV10-3	CAISAFSGNTDTQYF
TRBJ1-2	.	TRBV6-5	CASSYSETAVYGYTF
TRBJ2-2	few	TRBV7-8	CASSTVTSPTNTGELFF
TRBJ1-5	.	TRBV20-1	CSASSQYSNQPQHF
TRBJ1-2	few	TRBV5-5	CASSPLFWGNYGYTF
TRBJ1-6	few	TRBV2	CASREGQARNSPLHF